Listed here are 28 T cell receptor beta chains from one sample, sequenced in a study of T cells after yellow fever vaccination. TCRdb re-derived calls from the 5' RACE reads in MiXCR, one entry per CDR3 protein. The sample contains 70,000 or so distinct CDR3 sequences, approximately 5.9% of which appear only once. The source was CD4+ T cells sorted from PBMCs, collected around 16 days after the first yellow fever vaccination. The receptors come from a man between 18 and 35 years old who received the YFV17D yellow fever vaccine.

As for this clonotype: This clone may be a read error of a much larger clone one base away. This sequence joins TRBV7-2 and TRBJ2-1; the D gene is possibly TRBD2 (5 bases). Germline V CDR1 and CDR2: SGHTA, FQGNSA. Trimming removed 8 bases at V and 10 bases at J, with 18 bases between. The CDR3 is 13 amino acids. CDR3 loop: CASGAFSEGEQFF. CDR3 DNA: TGTGCCAGCGGAGCTTTTTCTGAGGGAGAGCAGTTCTTC.

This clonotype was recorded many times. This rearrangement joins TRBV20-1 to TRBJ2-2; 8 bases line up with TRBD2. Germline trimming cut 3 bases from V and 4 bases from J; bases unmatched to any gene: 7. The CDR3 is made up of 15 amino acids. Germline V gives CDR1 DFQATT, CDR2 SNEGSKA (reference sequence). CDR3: CSARRAGAVTGELFF. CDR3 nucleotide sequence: TGCAGTGCTAGGCGAGCGGGGGCGGTCACCGGGGAGCTGTTTTTT.

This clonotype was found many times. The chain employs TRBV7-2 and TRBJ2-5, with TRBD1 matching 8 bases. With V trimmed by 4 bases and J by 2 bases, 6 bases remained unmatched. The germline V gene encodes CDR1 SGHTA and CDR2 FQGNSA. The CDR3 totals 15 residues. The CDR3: CASSYRQGRQETQYF. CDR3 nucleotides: TGTGCCAGCAGCTACAGACAGGGGAGGCAAGAGACCCAGTACTTC.

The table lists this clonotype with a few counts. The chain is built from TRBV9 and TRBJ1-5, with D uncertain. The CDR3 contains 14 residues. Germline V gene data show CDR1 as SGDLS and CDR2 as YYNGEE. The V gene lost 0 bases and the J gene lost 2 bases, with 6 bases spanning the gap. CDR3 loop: CASSVDSRNQPQHF. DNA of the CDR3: TGTGCCAGCAGCGTAGACAGCCGCAATCAGCCCCAGCATTTT.

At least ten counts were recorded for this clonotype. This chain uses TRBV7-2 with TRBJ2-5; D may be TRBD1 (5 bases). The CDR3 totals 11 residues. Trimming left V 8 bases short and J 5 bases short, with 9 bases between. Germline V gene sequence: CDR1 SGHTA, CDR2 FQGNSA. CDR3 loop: CASVGAETQYF. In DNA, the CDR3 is TGTGCCAGCGTAGGGGCGGAGACCCAGTACTTC.

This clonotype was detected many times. CDR3 loop: CASSTKGLAGRYV. The CDR3 DNA sequence: TGTGCCAGCAGCACTAAGGGACTAGCGGGGCGGTACGTC. This chain uses TRBV28 with TRBJ2-7, with TRBD2 matching over 13 bases. The CDR3 totals 13 residues. V trimming: 6 bases; J trimming: 12 bases; junction bases outside the gene matches: 8. Germline CDR1 and CDR2: MDHEN and SYDVKM.

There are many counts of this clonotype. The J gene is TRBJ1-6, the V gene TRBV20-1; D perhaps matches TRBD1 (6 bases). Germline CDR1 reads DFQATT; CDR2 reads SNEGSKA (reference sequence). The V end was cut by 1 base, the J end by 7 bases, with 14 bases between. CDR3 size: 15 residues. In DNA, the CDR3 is TGCAGTGCTAGAGCCCCGACAGGAGGCAATTCACCCCTCCACTTT. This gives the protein CSARAPTGGNSPLHF.

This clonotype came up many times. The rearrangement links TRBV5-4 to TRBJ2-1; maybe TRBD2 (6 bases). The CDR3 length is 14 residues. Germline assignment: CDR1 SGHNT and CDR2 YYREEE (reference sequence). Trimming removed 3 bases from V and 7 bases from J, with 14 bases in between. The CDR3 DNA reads TGTGCCAGCAGCTCTCCCGGGAGTGCGAATGAGCAGTTCTTC. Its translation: CASSSPGSANEQFF.

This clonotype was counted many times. The CDR3 is CASSTFGRGNQPQHF. The CDR3, as DNA: TGTGCCAGCAGCACCTTTGGCCGAGGCAATCAGCCCCAGCATTTT. The chain links TRBV7-2 to TRBJ1-5, with D uncertain. Germline CDR1 reads SGHTA; CDR2 reads FQGNSA. The CDR3 has 15 residues. The V and J ends lost 5 bases and 2 bases respectively, with 13 bases between them. Complete variable domain (other parts from reference TRBV7-2 and TRBJ1-5): GAGVSQSPSNKVTEKGKDVELRCDPISGHTALYWYRQSLGQGLEFLIYFQGNSAPDKSGLPSDRFSAERTGGSVSTLTIQRTQQEDSAVYLCASSTFGRGNQPQHFGDGTRLSIL.

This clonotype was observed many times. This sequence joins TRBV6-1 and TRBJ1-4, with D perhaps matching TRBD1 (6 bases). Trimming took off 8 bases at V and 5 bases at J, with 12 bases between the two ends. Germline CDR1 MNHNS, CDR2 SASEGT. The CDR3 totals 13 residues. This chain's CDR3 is CASAGTLNEKLFF. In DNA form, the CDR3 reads TGTGCCAGCGCCGGGACACTAAATGAAAAACTGTTTTTT.

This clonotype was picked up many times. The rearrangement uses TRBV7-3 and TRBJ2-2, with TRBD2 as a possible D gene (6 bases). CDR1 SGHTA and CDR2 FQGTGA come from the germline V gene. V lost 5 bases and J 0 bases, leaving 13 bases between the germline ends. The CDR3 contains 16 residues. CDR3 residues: CASSLLRGANTGELFF. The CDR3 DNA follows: TGTGCCAGCAGCCTATTGCGGGGAGCGAACACCGGGGAGCTGTTTTTT.

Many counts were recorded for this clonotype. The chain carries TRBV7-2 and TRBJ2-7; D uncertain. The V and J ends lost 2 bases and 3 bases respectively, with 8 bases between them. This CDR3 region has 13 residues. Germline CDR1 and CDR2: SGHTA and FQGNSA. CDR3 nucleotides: TGTGCCAGCAGCTTAACAGACGGCTACGAGCAGTACGTC. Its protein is CASSLTDGYEQYV.

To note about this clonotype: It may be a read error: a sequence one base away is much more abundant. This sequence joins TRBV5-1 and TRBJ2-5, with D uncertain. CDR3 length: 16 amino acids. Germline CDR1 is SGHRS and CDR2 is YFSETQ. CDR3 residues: CPSSRGSAGTEETQYF. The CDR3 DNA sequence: TGCCCCAGCAGCCGCGGTTCGGCAGGAACGGAAGAGACCCAGTACTTC.

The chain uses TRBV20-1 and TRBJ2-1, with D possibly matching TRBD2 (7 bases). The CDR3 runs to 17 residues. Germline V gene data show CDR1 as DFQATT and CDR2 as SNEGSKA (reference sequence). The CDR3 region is CRGPPPGGQSSYNEQFF. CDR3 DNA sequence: TGCAGGGGCCCGCCCCCGGGAGGACAGAGCTCCTACAATGAGCAGTTCTTC.

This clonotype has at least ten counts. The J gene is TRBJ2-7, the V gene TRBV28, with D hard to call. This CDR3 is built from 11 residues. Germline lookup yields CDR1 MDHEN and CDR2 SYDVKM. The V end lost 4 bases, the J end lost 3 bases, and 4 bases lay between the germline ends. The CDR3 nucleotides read TGTGCCAGCAGTTCAGGCTACGAGCAGTACGTC. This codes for CASSSGYEQYV.

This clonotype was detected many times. The CDR3 DNA reads TGTGCCAGCAGTTACTCGGCCCGGGGGAACAGGGCGAAGTTAAACACAGATACGCAGTATTTT. Translation gives CASSYSARGNRAKLNTDTQYF. This chain connects TRBV6-2 or TRBV6-3 to TRBJ2-3, with D tentatively TRBD1 or TRBD2 (6 bases each). This CDR3 comprises 21 residues. Germline-derived CDR1 and CDR2 are MNHEY and SVGEGT. The V end lost 0 bases, the J end lost 2 bases, and 27 bases lay between the germline ends.

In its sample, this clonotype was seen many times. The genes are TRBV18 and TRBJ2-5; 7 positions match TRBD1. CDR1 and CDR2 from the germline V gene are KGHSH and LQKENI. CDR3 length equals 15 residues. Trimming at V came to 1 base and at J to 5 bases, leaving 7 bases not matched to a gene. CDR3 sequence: CASSPRTDREETQYF. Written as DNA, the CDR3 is TGTGCCAGCTCACCACGAACCGACAGGGAGGAGACCCAGTACTTC.

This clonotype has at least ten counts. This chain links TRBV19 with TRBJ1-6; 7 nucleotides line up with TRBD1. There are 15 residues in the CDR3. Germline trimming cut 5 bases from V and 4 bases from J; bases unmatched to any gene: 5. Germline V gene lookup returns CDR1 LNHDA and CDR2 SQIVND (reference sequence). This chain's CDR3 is CASSDRQGYNSPLHF. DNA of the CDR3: TGTGCCAGTAGTGACCGACAGGGATATAATTCACCCCTCCACTTT.

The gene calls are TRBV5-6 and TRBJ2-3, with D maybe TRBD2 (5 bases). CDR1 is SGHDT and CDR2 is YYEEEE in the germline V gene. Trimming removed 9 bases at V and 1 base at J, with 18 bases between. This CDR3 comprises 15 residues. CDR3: CAMGRGLFRTDTQYF. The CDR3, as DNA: TGTGCCATGGGCCGCGGGCTCTTCCGCACAGATACGCAGTATTTT.

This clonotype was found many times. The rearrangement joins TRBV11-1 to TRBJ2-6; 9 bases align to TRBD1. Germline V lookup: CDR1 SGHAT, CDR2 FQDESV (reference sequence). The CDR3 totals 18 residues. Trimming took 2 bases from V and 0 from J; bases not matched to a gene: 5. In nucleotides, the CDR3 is TGTGCCAGCAGCTTACTCGGACAGGGGCGCTCTGGGGCCAACGTCCTGACTTTC. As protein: CASSLLGQGRSGANVLTF.

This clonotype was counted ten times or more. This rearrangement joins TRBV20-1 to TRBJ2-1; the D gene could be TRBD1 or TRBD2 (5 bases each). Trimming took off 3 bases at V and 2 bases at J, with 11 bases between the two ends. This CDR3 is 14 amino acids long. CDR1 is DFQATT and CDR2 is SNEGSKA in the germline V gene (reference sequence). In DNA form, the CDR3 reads TGCAGTGCTAGTCGAGGGGTTCCCTACAATGAGCAGTTCTTC. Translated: CSASRGVPYNEQFF.

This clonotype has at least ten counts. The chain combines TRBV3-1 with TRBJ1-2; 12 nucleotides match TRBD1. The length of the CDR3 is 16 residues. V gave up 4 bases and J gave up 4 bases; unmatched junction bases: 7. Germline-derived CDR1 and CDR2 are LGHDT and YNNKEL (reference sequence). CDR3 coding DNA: TGTGCCAGCAGCCCCCCTGGGACAGGGGGCGTCTATGGCTACACCTTC. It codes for CASSPPGTGGVYGYTF.

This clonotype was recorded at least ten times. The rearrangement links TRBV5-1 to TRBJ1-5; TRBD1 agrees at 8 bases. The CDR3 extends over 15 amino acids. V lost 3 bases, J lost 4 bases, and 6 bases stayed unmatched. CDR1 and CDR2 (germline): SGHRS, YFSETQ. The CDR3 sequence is CASSSAGGPNQPQHF. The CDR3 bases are TGCGCCAGCAGCTCTGCAGGGGGCCCTAATCAGCCCCAGCATTTT.

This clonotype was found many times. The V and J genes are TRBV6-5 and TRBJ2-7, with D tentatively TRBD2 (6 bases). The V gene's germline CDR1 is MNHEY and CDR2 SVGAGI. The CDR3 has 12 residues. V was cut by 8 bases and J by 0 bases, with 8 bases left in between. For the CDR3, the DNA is TGTGCCAGCGGGGGGAGCTCCTACGAGCAGTACTTC. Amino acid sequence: CASGGSSYEQYF.

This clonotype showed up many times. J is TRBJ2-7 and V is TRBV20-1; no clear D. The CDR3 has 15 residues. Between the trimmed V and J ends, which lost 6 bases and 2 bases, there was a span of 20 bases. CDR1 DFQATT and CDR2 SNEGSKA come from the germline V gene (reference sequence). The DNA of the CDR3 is TGCAGTGCCTCCCCATCCTTGTCTATAACCTACGAGCAGTACTTC. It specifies CSASPSLSITYEQYF.

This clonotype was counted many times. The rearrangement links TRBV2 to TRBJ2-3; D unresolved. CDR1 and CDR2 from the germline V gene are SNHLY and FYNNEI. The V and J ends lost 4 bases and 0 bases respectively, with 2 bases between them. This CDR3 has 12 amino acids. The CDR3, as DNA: TGTGCCAGCAGTGTTAGCACAGATACGCAGTATTTT. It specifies CASSVSTDTQYF.

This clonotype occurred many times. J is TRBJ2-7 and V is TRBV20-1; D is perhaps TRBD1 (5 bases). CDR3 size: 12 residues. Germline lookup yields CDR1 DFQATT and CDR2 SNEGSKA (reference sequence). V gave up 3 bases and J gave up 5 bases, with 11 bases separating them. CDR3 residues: CSARGLRHEQYV. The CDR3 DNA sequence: TGCAGTGCTAGGGGGCTCAGGCACGAGCAGTACGTC.

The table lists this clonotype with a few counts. CDR3 nucleotides: TGTGCCAGCAGCGTAGCTGGAGGGCTTCGAGAGACCCAGTACTTC. Translated: CASSVAGGLRETQYF. The chain employs TRBV9 and TRBJ2-5; a possible D gene is TRBD2 (6 bases). Trimming removed 0 bases at V and 4 bases at J, with 13 bases between. CDR1 is SGDLS and CDR2 is YYNGEE in the germline V gene. This CDR3 contains 15 residues.